Presented here are 28 T cell receptor beta chains from one specimen sequenced in a study of spatial heterogeneity in lung cancer. TCRdb re-called the 5' RACE reads with MiXCR, one entry per CDR3 protein. The sample shows about 29,000 distinct CDR3 sequences, 7.5% to 10% of them seen only once. Time point described: sample taken at primary tumor resection. In each case, whole RNA from tumor, nontumor lung or frozen PBMC was sequenced unsorted. The sample here was PBMCs, taken at surgery. Receptors originate from a female donor with early-stage non-small cell lung cancer.

Ten or more counts support this clonotype. V is TRBV19 and J is TRBJ2-1; D unresolved. CDR3 size: 12 residues. Trimming removed 5 bases from V and 4 bases from J, with 6 bases in between. Germline-derived CDR1 and CDR2 are LNHDA and SQIVND (reference sequence). The CDR3 DNA is TGTGCCAGTAGTGCCAAATACAATGAGCAGTTCTTC. The encoded protein is CASSAKYNEQFF. The full variable domain, with the rest looked up from reference TRBV19 and TRBJ2-1, is DGGITQSPKYLFRKEGQNVTLSCEQNLNHDAMYWYRQDPGQGLRLIYYSQIVNDFQKGDIAEGYSVSREKKESFPLTVTSAQKNPTAFYLCASSAKYNEQFFGPGTRLTVL.

This clonotype was observed a few times. The chain employs TRBV20-1 and TRBJ2-7; 7 bases fit TRBD2. J gave up 4 bases and V 1 base, and 10 bases lay outside the gene matches. This CDR3 has 15 residues. The germline V gene has CDR1 DFQATT and CDR2 SNEGSKA (reference sequence). The CDR3 DNA sequence: TGCAGTGCTAGAGTCCAAGCGCGGGAGTGGTACGAGCAGTACTTC. Protein sequence: CSARVQAREWYEQYF.

Concerning this clonotype itself: Just one base apart from a much larger clone, this may be a read error. This chain links TRBV28 with TRBJ2-7, with 14 bases matching TRBD2. J was trimmed by 5 bases and V by 6 bases; bases with no gene match: 15. The CDR3 runs 18 residues. Germline assignment: CDR1 MDHEN and CDR2 SYDVKM. The CDR3 reads CASRQSFGTSGGLDEQYF. Here the CDR3 DNA reads TGTGCCAGCAGGCAATCCTTTGGGACTAGCGGGGGCTTGGACGAGCAGTACTTC.

In this sample, this clonotype turned up a few times. The chain joins TRBV5-1 to TRBJ1-1; perhaps TRBD1 as D (5 bases). The CDR3 consists of 15 residues. Germline assignment: CDR1 SGHRS and CDR2 YFSETQ. Trimming stripped 5 bases from V and 1 base from J, with 15 bases between. As DNA, the CDR3 is TGCGCCAGCAGTAAGCTAGGCGGGGCGAACACTGAAGCTTTCTTT. Translation gives CASSKLGGANTEAFF. Combining the CDR3 with reference TRBV5-1 and TRBJ1-1 gives the whole variable domain KAGVTQTPRYLIKTRGQQVTLSCSPISGHRSVSWYQQTPGQGLQFLFEYFSETQRNKGNFPGRFSGRQFSNSRSEMNVSTLELGDSALYLCASSKLGGANTEAFFGQGTRLTVV.

In this sample, this clonotype turned up many times. This sequence joins TRBV4-1 and TRBJ1-2; no definite D call. The CDR3 covers 15 residues. Germline V gene data show CDR1 as MGHRA and CDR2 as YSYEKL. V lost 0 bases to trimming and J lost 1 base, with 9 bases between them. The DNA for the CDR3 is TGCGCCAGCAGCCAAGATGAGGAGGTTAACTATGGCTACACCTTC. It specifies CASSQDEEVNYGYTF.

The chain employs TRBV27 and TRBJ2-5; no definite D call. The ends were cut back, 5 bases at V and 0 bases at J, with 10 bases in the middle. The CDR3 covers 14 residues. Germline V lookup: CDR1 MNHEY, CDR2 SMNVEV (reference sequence). CDR3 DNA sequence: TGTGCCAGCAGTCCTCGAAGGGACCAAGAGACCCAGTACTTC. Encoded protein: CASSPRRDQETQYF.

There are many counts of this clonotype. V is TRBV28 and J is TRBJ2-7; 9 nucleotides line up with TRBD2. In germline, CDR1 is MDHEN, CDR2 SYDVKM. The V and J ends lost 2 bases and 3 bases, in that order; junction bases with no gene match: 14. The CDR3 is made up of 18 amino acids. The CDR3 region is CASSLIGVLGGRDYEQYF. The DNA of the CDR3 is TGTGCCAGCAGTTTAATTGGCGTTCTCGGCGGGAGGGACTACGAGCAGTACTTC.

This clonotype has ten or more counts. The gene calls are TRBV11-2 and TRBJ2-7; the D gene is possibly TRBD1 (5 bases). The CDR3 has 14 amino acids. CDR1 is SGHAT and CDR2 is FQNNGV in the germline V gene. Trimming took off 6 bases at V and 2 bases at J, with 14 bases between the two ends. This CDR3 is CASRTQGLAYEQYF. For the CDR3, the DNA is TGTGCCAGCAGAACTCAGGGTTTGGCCTACGAGCAGTACTTC.

The sample holds a few counts of this clonotype. The CDR3: CASRRNLHYEQYV. In DNA form, the CDR3 reads TGTGCCAGCAGACGGAACCTTCACTACGAGCAGTACGTC. The chain combines TRBV6-5 with TRBJ2-7; no firm D call. Germline-derived CDR1 and CDR2 are MNHEY and SVGAGI. Trimming pared 6 bases from V and 3 bases from J, leaving 12 bases between. The CDR3 length is 13 residues.

V usage is TRBV5-5 and J usage is TRBJ1-2, with D uncertain. The CDR3 is 15 amino acids. CDR1 is SGHKS and CDR2 is YYEKEE in the germline V gene (reference sequence). The V gene lost 0 bases and the J gene lost 8 bases, with 17 bases spanning the gap. The CDR3: CASSLAIDARGGYTF. In nucleotides, the CDR3 is TGTGCCAGCAGCTTGGCAATTGATGCACGAGGGGGCTACACCTTC.

V and J are TRBV11-2 and TRBJ2-1; 12 nucleotides match TRBD2. The CDR3 has 16 amino acids. With 3 bases clipped from V and 0 bases from J, the junction kept 0 bases outside the gene matches. Germline V gene sequence: CDR1 SGHAT, CDR2 FQNNGV. The CDR3 spells CASSLTSGSSYNEQFF. In nucleotides, the CDR3 is TGTGCCAGCAGCTTGACTAGCGGGAGCTCCTACAATGAGCAGTTCTTC.

This clonotype appeared many times. At one boundary the junction diverges from the germline segment, which might be a read error. The chain carries TRBV2 and TRBJ2-3, with 7 bases aligning to TRBD2. The CDR3 runs to 14 residues. Germline assignment: CDR1 SNHLY and CDR2 FYNNEI. CDR3 coding DNA: TGTGCCAGCAATCCCCACGATACTGGCGGGAGAGTCCTATTT. Protein product: CASNPHDTGGRVLF.

This clonotype was observed a few times. The CDR3 DNA follows: TGTGCCAGCTCACCACAGGGACCCAACTATGGCTACACCTTC. Translated: CASSPQGPNYGYTF. V gene TRBV18 combines with J gene TRBJ1-2; possibly TRBD1 for D (5 bases). The CDR3 consists of 14 residues. CDR1 is KGHSH and CDR2 is LQKENI in the germline V gene. Trimming shortened V by 1 base and J by 2 bases, and 8 bases separated the two germline ends.

The chain combines TRBV29-1 with TRBJ1-2, with 10 bases aligning to TRBD1. In germline, CDR1 is SQVTM, CDR2 ANQGSEA. The CDR3 sequence is 15 residues long. V gave up 5 bases and J gave up 3 bases; unmatched junction bases: 9. The CDR3 region is CSVLDGDRGDYGYTF. The CDR3 DNA reads TGCAGCGTTCTTGATGGGGACAGGGGCGACTATGGCTACACCTTC.

This rearrangement joins TRBV12-3 or TRBV12-4 to TRBJ2-2, with D uncertain. The CDR3 length is 15 residues. The V end was cut by 3 bases, the J end by 0 bases, with 8 bases between. This CDR3 is CASSFWQTNTGELFF. For the CDR3, the DNA is TGTGCCAGCAGTTTCTGGCAGACGAACACCGGGGAGCTGTTTTTT.

Only a few counts were recorded for this clonotype. V and J are TRBV2 and TRBJ2-2; D is unclear. This CDR3 region has 13 residues. CDR1 is SNHLY, CDR2 FYNNEI, per germline. Trimming removed 4 bases from V and 4 bases from J, with 7 bases in between. The CDR3 here is CASSVTPTGELFF. The CDR3 DNA sequence: TGTGCCAGCAGTGTAACCCCCACCGGGGAGCTGTTTTTT.

This clonotype was counted many times. The J gene is TRBJ2-7, the V gene TRBV20-1; D unresolved. V lost 5 bases and J lost 2, with 22 bases in between. CDR1 and CDR2 from the germline V gene are DFQATT and SNEGSKA (reference sequence). This CDR3 region has 16 residues. Here the CDR3 DNA reads TGCAGTGCTTCCCCCGGTAGTGCCTATCTTGCCTACGAGCAGTACTTC. Protein sequence: CSASPGSAYLAYEQYF.

In its sample, this clonotype was seen a few times. This chain uses TRBV6-5 with TRBJ1-1, with TRBD1 matching 7 bases. With V trimmed by 5 bases and J by 6 bases, 9 bases remained unmatched. CDR3 length: 14 amino acids. Germline CDR1 and CDR2: MNHEY and SVGAGI. This CDR3 is CASSPATGLPEAFF. The DNA for the CDR3 is TGTGCCAGCAGTCCCGCGACAGGGCTGCCTGAAGCTTTCTTT.

This clonotype was observed many times. CDR3 protein: CASSEDRIYEQYV. The DNA for the CDR3 is TGTGCCAGCAGTGAGGACCGAATCTACGAGCAGTACGTC. The chain joins TRBV2 to TRBJ2-7; D uncertain. The CDR3 totals 13 residues. Germline V gene data show CDR1 as SNHLY and CDR2 as FYNNEI. V was pared by 3 bases and J by 3 bases, with 9 bases between.

This clonotype has at least ten counts. The chain joins TRBV5-5 to TRBJ2-3; D unresolved. Germline V gives CDR1 SGHKS, CDR2 YYEKEE (reference sequence). The CDR3 length is 18 residues. The germline V and J ends were trimmed by 4 bases and 2 bases, with 23 bases remaining between them. The chain's CDR3 is CASSHHKMALGNTDTQYF. The CDR3 DNA reads TGTGCCAGCAGCCATCACAAAATGGCCCTTGGGAACACAGATACGCAGTATTTT.

The chain joins TRBV5-1 to TRBJ2-1; 11 nucleotides align to TRBD2. The junction had 5 bases not matched to a gene; V was cut back by 5 bases and J by 4 bases. This CDR3 comprises 15 residues. The germline V gene has CDR1 SGHRS and CDR2 YFSETQ. The DNA of the CDR3 is TGCGCCAGCAGAGCCACTAGCGGGGGTTACAATGAGCAGTTCTTC. Protein product: CASRATSGGYNEQFF.

The table lists this clonotype with many counts. The chain is built from TRBV27 and TRBJ2-2; TRBD2 matches 8 bases. V lost 7 bases to trimming and J lost 6 bases; unmatched junction nucleotides: 7. The CDR3 sequence is 14 residues long. The germline CDR1 and CDR2 sequences are MNHEY and SMNVEV (reference sequence). CDR3 residues: CASKGGRWSGELFF. As DNA, the CDR3 is TGTGCCAGCAAGGGCGGGAGGTGGTCCGGGGAGCTGTTTTTT.

Notes on this clonotype: This may stem from a read error, because a much larger clone lies one nucleotide away. The final CDR3 position lacks the conserved phenylalanine or tryptophan, pointing to a likely read error. The chain has TRBV12-3 or TRBV12-4 and TRBJ2-2; no clear D. V was trimmed by 1 base and J by 3 bases, leaving 3 bases between them. This CDR3 comprises 13 residues. Written as DNA, the CDR3 is TGTGCCAGCAGTTTAGTCGACACCGGGGAGCTGTTTTCT. Protein sequence: CASSLVDTGELFS.

This clonotype occurred many times. The V call is TRBV12-3 or TRBV12-4, the J call TRBJ2-5; maybe TRBD2 (5 bases). This CDR3 has 13 residues. V lost 1 base and J lost 2, with 5 bases in between. Written as DNA, the CDR3 is TGTGCCAGCAGTTTAGGGGAGCAAGAGACCCAGTACTTC. Amino acids: CASSLGEQETQYF.

This clonotype was seen repeatedly, ten times or more. V is TRBV7-2 and J is TRBJ2-1; 14 positions match TRBD2. Germline trimming cut 2 bases from V and 7 bases from J; bases unmatched to any gene: 4. Germline V gene sequence: CDR1 SGHTA, CDR2 FQGNSA. The CDR3 runs to 16 residues. CDR3: CASSLRLAGGQNEQFF. Written as DNA, the CDR3 is TGTGCCAGCAGCTTAAGACTAGCGGGAGGGCAGAATGAGCAGTTCTTC.

The chain uses TRBV4-3 and TRBJ2-1; no reliable D call. Trimming shortened V by 1 base and J by 10 bases, and 17 bases separated the two germline ends. Germline assignment: CDR1 LGHNA and CDR2 YSLEER. CDR3 length equals 15 residues. Here the CDR3 reads CASSQGPANSLEQFF. The CDR3 DNA is TGCGCCAGCAGCCAAGGCCCAGCCAACAGCTTAGAGCAGTTCTTC.

This chain connects TRBV11-2 to TRBJ2-1, with D perhaps TRBD2 (6 bases). The CDR3 loop spans 15 amino acids. Germline CDR1 reads SGHAT; CDR2 reads FQNNGV. V lost 3 bases and J lost 3, with 12 bases in between. The CDR3 spells CASSLDAGRYNEQFF. The CDR3 DNA follows: TGTGCCAGCAGCTTGGATGCGGGACGCTACAATGAGCAGTTCTTC.

This clonotype was seen at least ten times. The chain has TRBV28 and TRBJ2-2; D possibly matches TRBD1 or TRBD2 (6 bases each). This CDR3 comprises 13 residues. Germline lookup yields CDR1 MDHEN and CDR2 SYDVKM. The V end was cut by 4 bases, the J end by 6 bases, with 9 bases between. The CDR3 region has the DNA TGTGCCAGCAGTTACAGGGAGGCCGGGGAGCTGTTTTTT. It codes for CASSYREAGELFF. The full variable domain, its missing parts supplied by reference TRBV28 and TRBJ2-2, is DVKVTQSSRYLVKRTGEKVFLECVQDMDHENMFWYRQDPGLGLRLIYFSYDVKMKEKGDIPEGYSVSREKKERFSLILESASTNQTSMYLCASSYREAGELFFGEGSRLTVL.